This is a list of T cell receptor beta chains from one sample in a study of blood T cell repertoires in COVID-19. Repertoires were generated with immunoSEQ multiplex PCR, while TCRdb's copy carries only in-frame clones and drops some. Found here are roughly 80,000 clones, about 85% of them singletons; the top ten hold 8.5% to 10%. Source material: peripheral blood. Receptor source: a human donor in a cohort sampled during active COVID-19. The CDR3 runs from the conserved cysteine through the conserved F or W. A D gene is named only where the DNA matches it firmly. Only some rows state a clone size, as once, few, many or a class for expanded clones.

j_call: TRBJ1-4
v_call: TRBV9
clone_size: .
d_call: TRBD1
cdr3_aa: CASSAGTAATNEKLFF
cdr3_nt: TGTGCCAGCAGCGCCGGGACAGCCGCAACTAATGAAAAACTGTTTTTT

j_call: TRBJ1-4
v_call: TRBV6-5
clone_size: .
d_call: TRBD1
cdr3_aa: CASSQDRGSNEKLFF
cdr3_nt: TGTGCCAGCAGCCAAGACAGGGGATCTAATGAAAAACTGTTTTTT

j_call: TRBJ1-4
v_call: TRBV20-1
clone_size: .
d_call: .
cdr3_aa: CSASPGEKLFF
cdr3_nt: TGCAGTGCTAGCCCAGGTGAAAAACTGTTTTTT

j_call: TRBJ2-1
v_call: TRBV5-5
clone_size: .
d_call: TRBD1
cdr3_aa: CASSLQGAISYNEQFF
cdr3_nt: TGTGCCAGCAGCCTTCAGGGGGCTATTTCCTACAATGAGCAGTTCTTC

j_call: TRBJ2-1
v_call: TRBV25-1
clone_size: .
d_call: .
cdr3_aa: CASSEPGTPWDEQFF
cdr3_nt: TGTGCCAGCAGTGAGCCCGGGACACCCTGGGATGAGCAGTTCTTC

j_call: TRBJ1-1
v_call: TRBV19
clone_size: once
d_call: .
cdr3_aa: CASRPLGGYSSTEAFF
cdr3_nt: TGTGCCAGTAGACCCCTGGGGGGTTACAGTTCCACTGAAGCTTTCTTT

j_call: TRBJ2-7
v_call: TRBV19
clone_size: .
d_call: .
cdr3_aa: CASSHLTELGGYEQYF
cdr3_nt: TGTGCCAGTAGCCACCTTACGGAGCTGGGGGGTTACGAGCAGTACTTC

j_call: TRBJ2-5
v_call: TRBV5-1
clone_size: .
d_call: TRBD2
cdr3_aa: CASSRTSGGGAETQYF
cdr3_nt: TGCGCCAGCAGCAGGACTAGCGGGGGGGGAGCAGAGACCCAGTACTTC

j_call: TRBJ1-5
v_call: TRBV6-1
clone_size: .
d_call: .
cdr3_aa: CASSEPTVNQPQHF
cdr3_nt: TGTGCCAGCAGTGAACCAACAGTTAATCAGCCCCAGCATTTT

j_call: TRBJ2-7
v_call: TRBV18
clone_size: .
d_call: TRBD1
cdr3_aa: CASSTGDRNEQYF
cdr3_nt: TGTGCCAGCTCCACCGGGGACAGGAACGAGCAGTACTTC

j_call: TRBJ1-5
v_call: TRBV19
clone_size: .
d_call: TRBD1
cdr3_aa: CASSRDRVPNQPQHF
cdr3_nt: TGTGCCAGTAGTCGGGACAGGGTACCCAATCAGCCCCAGCATTTT

j_call: TRBJ2-1
v_call: TRBV28
clone_size: .
d_call: .
cdr3_aa: CASSLVAPPGQFF
cdr3_nt: TGTGCCAGCAGTTTAGTAGCGCCCCCCGGGCAGTTCTTC

j_call: TRBJ1-3
v_call: TRBV2
clone_size: .
d_call: .
cdr3_aa: CASSARVHGSDTIYF
cdr3_nt: TGTGCCAGCAGTGCCCGAGTGCATGGCAGCGACACCATATATTTT

j_call: TRBJ1-2
v_call: TRBV7-9
clone_size: once
d_call: TRBD1
cdr3_aa: CASTQGDGYTF
cdr3_nt: TGTGCCAGTACTCAGGGGGACGGCTACACCTTC

j_call: TRBJ1-3
v_call: TRBV9
clone_size: .
d_call: .
cdr3_aa: CASSVAARGGNTIYF
cdr3_nt: TGTGCCAGCAGCGTAGCCGCCAGGGGAGGAAACACCATATATTTT

j_call: TRBJ2-2
v_call: TRBV3-1/TRBV3-2
clone_size: few
d_call: TRBD1
cdr3_aa: CASSPGTGWTGELFF
cdr3_nt: TGTGCCAGCAGCCCCGGGACAGGGTGGACCGGGGAGCTGTTTTTT

j_call: TRBJ2-7
v_call: TRBV6-5
clone_size: .
d_call: TRBD1
cdr3_aa: CASSLQGGDYEQYF
cdr3_nt: TGTGCCAGCAGTTTACAGGGGGGCGACTACGAGCAGTACTTC

j_call: TRBJ2-1
v_call: TRBV7-6
clone_size: .
d_call: TRBD2
cdr3_aa: CASSFPPAGLAGGVEQFF
cdr3_nt: TGTGCCAGCAGCTTCCCTCCCGCCGGACTAGCGGGGGGGGTTGAGCAGTTCTTC

j_call: TRBJ1-5
v_call: TRBV4-2
clone_size: .
d_call: TRBD1
cdr3_aa: CASSQEQGEGQPQHF
cdr3_nt: TGTGCCAGCAGCCAAGAGCAGGGGGAAGGACAGCCCCAGCATTTT

j_call: TRBJ2-7
v_call: TRBV5-3
clone_size: .
d_call: TRBD2
cdr3_aa: CARTGGEYF
cdr3_nt: TGTGCCAGAACCGGGGGGGAGTACTTC

j_call: TRBJ2-6
v_call: TRBV5-1
clone_size: once
d_call: .
cdr3_aa: CASSQSVGGPGANVLTF
cdr3_nt: TGCGCCAGCAGCCAATCGGTAGGGGGACCTGGGGCCAACGTCCTGACTTTC

j_call: TRBJ2-5
v_call: TRBV5-1
clone_size: .
d_call: .
cdr3_aa: CASSFSVEGGRGETQYF
cdr3_nt: TGCGCCAGCAGCTTCTCAGTAGAAGGGGGACGGGGAGAGACCCAGTACTTC

j_call: TRBJ2-1
v_call: TRBV12-3/TRBV12-4
clone_size: .
d_call: .
cdr3_aa: CASGSAYNEQFF
cdr3_nt: TGTGCCAGCGGCAGCGCCTACAATGAGCAGTTCTTC

j_call: TRBJ1-3
v_call: TRBV21-1
clone_size: .
d_call: .
cdr3_aa: CASSKDLIGQASFSSGNTIYF
cdr3_nt: TGTGCCAGCAGCAAAGATCTTATAGGACAGGCCTCATTTAGCTCTGGAAACACCATATATTTT

j_call: TRBJ2-1
v_call: TRBV7-3
clone_size: .
d_call: TRBD2
cdr3_aa: CASSLVGRAGGPVGNEQFF
cdr3_nt: TGTGCCAGCAGCTTAGTCGGACGAGCGGGGGGCCCGGTAGGCAATGAGCAGTTCTTC

j_call: TRBJ2-5
v_call: TRBV27
clone_size: .
d_call: .
cdr3_aa: CASSLQGIIEETQYF
cdr3_nt: TGTGCCAGCAGTTTACAGGGGATCATCGAAGAGACCCAGTACTTC

j_call: TRBJ1-2
v_call: TRBV4-2
clone_size: .
d_call: .
cdr3_aa: CASSMRRGDYTF
cdr3_nt: TGTGCCAGCAGCATGCGGCGGGGCGACTACACCTTC

j_call: TRBJ1-2
v_call: TRBV24-1
clone_size: .
d_call: .
cdr3_aa: CATSVGLSYGYTF
cdr3_nt: TGTGCCACCAGTGTGGGCCTATCCTATGGCTACACCTTC

j_call: TRBJ2-2
v_call: TRBV7-2
clone_size: .
d_call: .
cdr3_aa: CVTGLATGELFF
cdr3_nt: TGTGTAACGGGACTCGCCACCGGGGAGCTGTTTTTT

j_call: TRBJ1-2
v_call: TRBV2
clone_size: .
d_call: TRBD1
cdr3_aa: CASRVGTVSNYGYTF
cdr3_nt: TGTGCCAGCAGAGTTGGGACAGTTTCTAACTATGGCTACACCTTC

j_call: TRBJ2-5
v_call: TRBV2
clone_size: .
d_call: TRBD1
cdr3_aa: CASSVTSGGETQYF
cdr3_nt: TGTGCCAGCAGTGTGACATCAGGGGGAGAGACCCAGTACTTC

j_call: TRBJ2-7
v_call: TRBV2
clone_size: .
d_call: .
cdr3_aa: CASSEQGSSYEQYF
cdr3_nt: TGTGCCAGCAGTGAGCAGGGGAGCTCCTACGAGCAGTACTTC

j_call: TRBJ1-1
v_call: TRBV7-8
clone_size: .
d_call: TRBD1
cdr3_aa: CASSSQGDTEAFF
cdr3_nt: TGTGCCAGCAGCTCCCAGGGGGATACTGAAGCTTTCTTT

j_call: TRBJ2-1
v_call: TRBV14
clone_size: .
d_call: .
cdr3_aa: CASSPRGINEQFF
cdr3_nt: TGTGCCAGCTCCCCCAGGGGAATCAATGAGCAGTTCTTC

j_call: TRBJ2-3
v_call: TRBV6-1
clone_size: .
d_call: TRBD1
cdr3_aa: CASRSDRGGTDTQYF
cdr3_nt: TGTGCCAGCAGATCAGACAGGGGTGGCACAGATACGCAGTATTTT

j_call: TRBJ1-6
v_call: TRBV2
clone_size: .
d_call: .
cdr3_aa: CASSWRGPGKALHF
cdr3_nt: TGTGCCAGCAGCTGGAGAGGCCCCGGGAAAGCCCTCCACTTT

j_call: TRBJ1-4
v_call: TRBV7-2
clone_size: .
d_call: TRBD1
cdr3_aa: CASSALGQGEKLFF
cdr3_nt: TGTGCCAGCAGCGCCCTAGGACAGGGGGAAAAACTGTTTTTT

j_call: TRBJ1-1
v_call: TRBV4-1
clone_size: few
d_call: .
cdr3_aa: CASSRGNRDAEAFF
cdr3_nt: TGCGCCAGCAGCCGAGGGAACAGGGACGCTGAAGCTTTCTTT

j_call: TRBJ2-7
v_call: TRBV6-5
clone_size: .
d_call: .
cdr3_aa: CASSYSIGEQYF
cdr3_nt: TGTGCCAGCAGTTACTCGATCGGCGAGCAGTACTTC

j_call: TRBJ2-1
v_call: TRBV5-6
clone_size: .
d_call: TRBD1
cdr3_aa: CASSPPGTVVNEQFF
cdr3_nt: TGTGCCAGCAGCCCCCCCGGGACAGTTGTTAATGAGCAGTTCTTC

j_call: TRBJ2-7
v_call: TRBV5-1
clone_size: .
d_call: .
cdr3_aa: CASSRGSAPGSYEQYF
cdr3_nt: TGCGCCAGCAGCCGAGGTTCGGCTCCTGGCTCCTACGAGCAGTACTTC

j_call: TRBJ2-7
v_call: TRBV6-1
clone_size: .
d_call: .
cdr3_aa: CASSEAGATSHEQYF
cdr3_nt: TGTGCCAGCAGTGAAGCGGGGGCCACCAGCCACGAGCAGTACTTC

j_call: TRBJ1-3
v_call: TRBV5-1
clone_size: .
d_call: .
cdr3_aa: CASSSEIQVRFSSGNTIYF
cdr3_nt: TGCGCCAGCAGCTCGGAGATACAAGTGCGATTCTCCTCTGGAAACACCATATATTTT

j_call: TRBJ1-4
v_call: TRBV30
clone_size: .
d_call: TRBD1
cdr3_aa: CAWTGGRGKLFF
cdr3_nt: TGTGCCTGGACAGGGGGAAGAGGAAAACTGTTTTTT

j_call: TRBJ1-1
v_call: TRBV19
clone_size: .
d_call: .
cdr3_aa: CASGGRQGNTEAFF
cdr3_nt: TGTGCCAGTGGGGGCCGGCAGGGGAACACTGAAGCTTTCTTT

j_call: TRBJ1-5
v_call: TRBV30
clone_size: .
d_call: TRBD1
cdr3_aa: CAWSVQGGGQPQHF
cdr3_nt: TGTGCCTGGAGTGTACAGGGGGGGGGTCAGCCCCAGCATTTT

j_call: TRBJ1-4
v_call: TRBV18
clone_size: .
d_call: .
cdr3_aa: CASSPGREKLFF
cdr3_nt: TGTGCCAGCTCACCGGGGCGAGAAAAACTGTTTTTT

j_call: TRBJ1-3
v_call: TRBV15
clone_size: .
d_call: TRBD1
cdr3_aa: CATSPRQGAGGNTIYF
cdr3_nt: TGTGCCACCAGCCCCCGACAGGGGGCTGGTGGAAACACCATATATTTT

j_call: TRBJ2-3
v_call: TRBV4-1
clone_size: .
d_call: TRBD2
cdr3_aa: CASSKAGLAGWGGDTQYF
cdr3_nt: TGCGCCAGCAGCAAAGCTGGTTTAGCGGGATGGGGGGGAGATACGCAGTATTTT

j_call: TRBJ2-7
v_call: TRBV7-8
clone_size: .
d_call: .
cdr3_aa: CASSLGPGIYEQYF
cdr3_nt: TGTGCCAGCAGCTTAGGCCCAGGGATTTACGAGCAGTACTTC

j_call: TRBJ2-3
v_call: TRBV28
clone_size: .
d_call: TRBD1
cdr3_aa: CASSIGQGANTQYF
cdr3_nt: TGTGCCAGCAGTATTGGACAGGGGGCAAATACGCAGTATTTT

j_call: TRBJ2-3
v_call: TRBV19
clone_size: .
d_call: TRBD2
cdr3_aa: CASKRGPFSTDTQYF
cdr3_nt: TGTGCCAGTAAGCGGGGTCCTTTTAGCACAGATACGCAGTATTTT

j_call: TRBJ2-3
v_call: TRBV5-6
clone_size: .
d_call: .
cdr3_aa: CASSFEVTDTQYF
cdr3_nt: TGTGCCAGCAGCTTTGAGGTCACAGATACGCAGTATTTT

j_call: TRBJ1-2
v_call: TRBV19
clone_size: .
d_call: .
cdr3_aa: CASSIGAPGNYGYTF
cdr3_nt: TGTGCCAGTAGTATAGGGGCTCCTGGGAACTATGGCTACACCTTC